This TCR beta chain was captured in a study of T cell changes during pregnancy in multiple sclerosis. The CDR3 contains 15 residues. Trimming cost V 4 bases and J 0 bases, with 12 bases left between them. Germline V CDR1 and CDR2: SNHLY, FYNNEI. The method was immunoSEQ multiplex PCR; TCRdb's version includes in-frame clones alone and lacks a portion of them. The sample holds roughly 40,000 clones, over 85% seen once. The sequence came from a female donor with multiple sclerosis, enrolled in a pregnancy study. The sequenced sample was peripheral blood, obtained before pregnancy. The rearrangement links TRBV2 to TRBJ1-2, with no clear D. CDR3 protein: CASSGSGLANYGYTF. CDR3 sequence (DNA): TGTGCCAGCAGTGGTTCCGGTCTAGCTAACTATGGCTACACCTTC.